A selection of T cell receptor beta chains follows, all from one sample in a study of T cells in lung cancer brain metastases. Some clones are missing from TCRdb's copy, which holds only in-frame ones; the method was immunoSEQ multiplex PCR. The sample carries 570 or so clones, about 93% recorded once. The sample taken for sequencing was tumor tissue from a brain metastasis. Receptors originate from a woman aged 45-59 years with non-small cell lung cancer that had spread to the brain. Each CDR3 is given with its conserved first and last residue. A D gene is named only where the DNA matches it firmly. Not all rows give a size; the values are once, few, many and, for expanded clones, a class.

J | size | V | D | CDR3 | DNA
TRBJ1-5 | - | TRBV27 | TRBD1 | CASRPGQGHSNQPQHF | TGTGCCAGCAGACCGGGACAGGGCCATAGCAATCAGCCCCAGCATTTT
TRBJ1-3 | - | TRBV5-1 | TRBD1 | CASSLGTGGDTIYF | TGCGCCAGCAGCTTGGGGACAGGAGGGGACACCATATATTTT
TRBJ1-4 | - | TRBV19 | TRBD1 | CASRQGQGGGATNEKLFF | TGTGCCAGTCGACAGGGGCAGGGAGGAGGTGCAACTAATGAAAAACTGTTTTTT
TRBJ1-1 | - | TRBV27 | - | CASSWGRGTEAFF | TGTGCCAGCAGTTGGGGGCGAGGTACTGAAGCTTTCTTT
TRBJ1-1 | - | TRBV27 | TRBD1 | CASSLMGTANTEAFF | TGTGCCAGCAGTTTAATGGGGACAGCGAACACTGAAGCTTTCTTT
TRBJ2-1 | few | TRBV29-1 | - | CSFRGRAVYNEQFF | TGCAGCTTCCGAGGGCGGGCCGTCTACAATGAGCAGTTCTTC
TRBJ2-4 | - | TRBV18 | - | CASSPPEGLAKNIQYF | TGTGCCAGCTCACCACCAGAGGGTTTAGCCAAAAACATTCAGTACTTC
TRBJ2-3 | once | TRBV9 | TRBD2 | CASSVSGNTDTQYF | TGTGCCAGCAGCGTTAGCGGGAACACAGATACGCAGTATTTT
TRBJ1-1 | - | TRBV19 | TRBD1 | CASSPLRDRGWGHTEAFF | TGTGCCAGTAGTCCCCTCCGGGACAGGGGCTGGGGGCACACTGAAGCTTTCTTT
TRBJ2-1 | once | TRBV2 | TRBD2 | CASPGLAGGEQFF | TGTGCCAGCCCCGGACTAGCCGGAGGTGAGCAGTTCTTC
TRBJ2-5 | - | TRBV14 | TRBD2 | CASSQVKGLGVETQYF | TGTGCCAGCAGCCAAGTTAAAGGACTAGGAGTGGAGACCCAGTACTTC
TRBJ1-1 | - | TRBV11-2 | - | CASSFSGEGKAFF | TGTGCCAGCAGCTTCTCGGGGGAAGGTAAAGCTTTCTTT
TRBJ1-1 | - | TRBV11-3 | - | CASSVLEQVNTEAFF | TGTGCCAGCAGCGTCCTAGAGCAGGTGAACACTGAAGCTTTCTTT
TRBJ2-2 | - | TRBV14 | - | CASSPFATGELFF | TGTGCCAGCAGCCCCTTTGCCACCGGGGAGCTGTTTTTT
TRBJ1-1 | - | TRBV6-1 | TRBD1 | CASRKDGQGGTEAFF | TGTGCCAGCAGGAAGGACGGACAGGGAGGTACTGAAGCTTTCTTT
TRBJ1-2 | - | TRBV12-5 | - | CASAGDSSAGYGYTF | TGTGCTAGTGCCGGGGACTCCAGCGCAGGCTATGGCTACACCTTC
TRBJ2-5 | - | TRBV19 | - | CASSILSAGQETQYF | TGTGCCAGTAGTATTTTGTCAGCGGGCCAAGAGACCCAGTACTTC
TRBJ1-2 | - | TRBV6-5 | - | CASSYSNLGRPDGYTF | TGTGCCAGCAGTTATTCGAATCTCGGACGGCCCGATGGCTACACCTTC
TRBJ1-2 | - | TRBV12-5 | - | CAMQGKTYGYTF | TGTGCTATGCAGGGAAAGACCTATGGCTACACCTTC
TRBJ1-1 | - | TRBV7-9 | - | CASSLQGQIAFF | TGTGCCAGCAGCCTACAAGGACAGATAGCTTTCTTT
TRBJ1-5 | - | TRBV6-5 | - | CASSWTSPSNQPQHF | TGTGCCAGCAGTTGGACAAGCCCTAGCAATCAGCCCCAGCATTTT
TRBJ1-1 | - | TRBV7-2 | TRBD1 | CASSSDRALSNTEAFF | TGTGCCAGCAGCTCCGACAGGGCTTTATCCAACACTGAAGCTTTCTTT
TRBJ1-1 | - | TRBV30 | - | CAWSTSPEAFF | TGTGCCTGGAGTACCAGCCCTGAAGCTTTCTTT
TRBJ2-1 | - | TRBV11-3 | - | CASSRGGRLEQFF | TGTGCCAGCAGCCGTGGGGGGAGGCTTGAGCAGTTCTTC
TRBJ1-2 | - | TRBV11-2 | - | CASSQAGYGYTF | TGTGCCAGCAGCCAAGCCGGCTATGGCTACACCTTC
TRBJ2-1 | once | TRBV18 | TRBD2 | CASSPTSGSYNEQFF | TGTGCCAGCTCACCGACTAGCGGGTCCTACAATGAGCAGTTCTTC
TRBJ1-2 | - | TRBV7-9 | TRBD1 | CASSYGSGTGGKHYGYTF | TGTGCCAGCAGCTACGGTTCCGGGACAGGGGGGAAACATTATGGCTACACCTTC
TRBJ1-5 | - | TRBV5-4 | - | CASSLDGGAGGQPQHF | TGTGCCAGCAGCTTGGACGGGGGCGCCGGGGGTCAGCCCCAGCATTTT
TRBJ1-2 | - | TRBV7-2 | - | CASSPDSGNPNYGYTF | TGTGCCAGCAGCCCGGACAGTGGGAACCCCAACTATGGCTACACCTTC
TRBJ1-1 | - | TRBV7-9 | TRBD1 | CASTPQRGQGAEAFF | TGTGCCAGCACCCCACAAAGGGGACAGGGGGCTGAAGCTTTCTTT
TRBJ2-4 | - | TRBV5-1 | - | CASSLDGARLDIQYF | TGCGCCAGCAGCTTGGATGGGGCCCGGTTGGACATTCAGTACTTC
TRBJ1-1 | - | TRBV14 | - | CASSHLTGLNTEAFF | TGTGCCAGCAGCCACCTTACAGGGCTAAACACTGAAGCTTTCTTT
TRBJ2-1 | - | TRBV7-9 | - | CASSPLLYNEQFF | TGTGCCAGCAGCCCTTTGTTATACAATGAGCAGTTCTTC
TRBJ2-1 | - | TRBV6-1 | TRBD2 | CASSDTSGVYNEQFF | TGTGCCAGCAGTGATACTAGCGGAGTATACAATGAGCAGTTCTTC
TRBJ2-3 | - | TRBV6-1 | - | CASSERQGRSDTQYF | TGTGCCAGCAGTGAAAGGCAGGGCAGGTCAGATACGCAGTATTTT
TRBJ1-2 | - | TRBV18 | - | CASSANPGLNGYTF | TGTGCCAGCTCAGCAAATCCGGGACTGAATGGCTACACCTTC
TRBJ1-4 | - | TRBV4-1 | - | CASRNGGLFNEKLFF | TGCGCCAGCAGGAACGGCGGACTTTTTAATGAAAAACTGTTTTTT
TRBJ1-1 | - | TRBV9 | TRBD1 | CASSVLEGAYTEAFF | TGTGCCAGCAGCGTATTAGAGGGGGCGTACACTGAAGCTTTCTTT
TRBJ2-4 | - | TRBV7-8 | - | CASSRSGKLAKNIQYF | TGTGCCAGCAGCCGTAGCGGAAAACTAGCCAAAAACATTCAGTACTTC
TRBJ2-4 | - | TRBV11-2 | - | CASSLGVAKNIQYF | TGTGCCAGCAGCTTAGGGGTAGCCAAAAACATTCAGTACTTC
TRBJ1-4 | - | TRBV5-4 | - | CASSFWGNEKLFF | TGTGCCAGCAGCTTCTGGGGGAATGAAAAACTGTTTTTT
TRBJ1-4 | once | TRBV9 | - | CASSVASIRPTPNEKLFF | TGTGCCAGCAGCGTAGCTTCCATAAGACCGACCCCGAATGAAAAACTGTTTTTT
TRBJ2-1 | - | TRBV2 | TRBD2 | CASSEEAGGRSEQFF | TGTGCCAGCAGTGAAGAAGCGGGAGGGAGAAGTGAGCAGTTCTTC
TRBJ1-1 | few | TRBV7-9 | TRBD1 | CASRTGGKMNTEAFF | TGTGCCAGCAGGACAGGGGGCAAAATGAACACTGAAGCTTTCTTT
TRBJ1-1 | - | TRBV5-4 | - | CASSTIAGTEAFF | TGTGCCAGCAGCACTATCGCCGGGACTGAAGCTTTTTTT
TRBJ1-1 | - | TRBV11-3 | - | CASVSQGRTEAFF | TGTGCCAGCGTCTCACAGGGCCGGACTGAAGCTTTCTTT
TRBJ1-5 | once | TRBV7-9 | - | CASSLIGQPQHF | TGTGCCAGCAGCTTGATCGGTCAGCCCCAGCATTTT
TRBJ1-1 | once | TRBV7-9 | - | CASSLDLENTEAFF | TGTGCCAGCAGCTTAGATCTGGAGAACACTGAAGCTTTCTTT
TRBJ2-3 | - | TRBV5-5 | TRBD2 | CASSPNGGATDTQYF | TGTGCCAGCAGCCCAAACGGGGGGGCGACAGATACGCAGTATTTT
TRBJ2-5 | - | TRBV11-3 | - | CASTSPGRETQYF | TGTGCCAGCACGTCCCCAGGTAGGGAGACCCAGTACTTC
TRBJ2-1 | once | TRBV7-7 | - | CASSPGLINEQFF | TGTGCTAGCAGCCCCGGACTAATCAATGAGCAGTTCTTC
TRBJ1-1 | - | TRBV7-8 | - | CASSLQAQESEAFF | TGTGCCAGCAGCTTACAGGCCCAGGAGTCTGAAGCTTTCTTT
TRBJ2-5 | - | TRBV20-1 | - | CSALGETQYF | TGCAGTGCCCTGGGAGAGACCCAGTACTTC